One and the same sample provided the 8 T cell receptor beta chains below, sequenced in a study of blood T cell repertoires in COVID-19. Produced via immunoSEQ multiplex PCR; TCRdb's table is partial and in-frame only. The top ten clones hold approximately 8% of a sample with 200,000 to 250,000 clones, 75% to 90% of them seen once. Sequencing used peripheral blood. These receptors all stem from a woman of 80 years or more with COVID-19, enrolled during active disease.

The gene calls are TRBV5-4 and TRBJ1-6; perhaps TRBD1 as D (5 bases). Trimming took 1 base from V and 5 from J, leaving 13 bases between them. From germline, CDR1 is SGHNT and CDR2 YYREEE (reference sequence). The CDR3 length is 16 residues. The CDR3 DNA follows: TGTGCCAGCAGCTTGATGGGGGGTTTTAATAATTCACCCCTCCACTTT. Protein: CASSLMGGFNNSPLHF.

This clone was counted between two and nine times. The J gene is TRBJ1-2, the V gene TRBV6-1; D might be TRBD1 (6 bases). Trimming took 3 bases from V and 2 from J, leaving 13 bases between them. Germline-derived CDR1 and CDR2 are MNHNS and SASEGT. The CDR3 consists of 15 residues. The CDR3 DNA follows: TGTGCCAGCAGTGATATCGGGCAGGGGAACTATGGCTACACCTTC. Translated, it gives CASSDIGQGNYGYTF.

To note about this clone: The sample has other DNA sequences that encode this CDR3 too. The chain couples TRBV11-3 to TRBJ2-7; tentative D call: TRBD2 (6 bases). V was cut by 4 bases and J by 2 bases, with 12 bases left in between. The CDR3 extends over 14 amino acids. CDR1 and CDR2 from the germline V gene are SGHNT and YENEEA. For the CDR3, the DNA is TGTGCCAGCAGCTCCCCCGGGAGTCCCTACGAGCAGTACTTC. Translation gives CASSSPGSPYEQYF.

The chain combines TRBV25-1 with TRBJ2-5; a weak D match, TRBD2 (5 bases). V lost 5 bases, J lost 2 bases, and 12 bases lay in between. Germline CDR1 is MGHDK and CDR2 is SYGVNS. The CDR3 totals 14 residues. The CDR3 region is CASSRLALQETQYF. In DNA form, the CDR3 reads TGTGCCAGCAGTCGGCTAGCTTTACAAGAGACCCAGTACTTC.

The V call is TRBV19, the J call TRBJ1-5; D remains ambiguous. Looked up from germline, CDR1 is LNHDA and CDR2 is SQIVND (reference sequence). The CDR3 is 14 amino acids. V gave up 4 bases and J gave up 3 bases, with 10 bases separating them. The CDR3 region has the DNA TGTGCCAGTAGTACAGGAGGTCCCAATCAGCCCCAGCATTTT. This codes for CASSTGGPNQPQHF. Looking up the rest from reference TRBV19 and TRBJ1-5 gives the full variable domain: DGGITQSPKYLFRKEGQNVTLSCEQNLNHDAMYWYRQDPGQGLRLIYYSQIVNDFQKGDIAEGYSVSREKKESFPLTVTSAQKNPTAFYLCASSTGGPNQPQHFGDGTRLSIL.

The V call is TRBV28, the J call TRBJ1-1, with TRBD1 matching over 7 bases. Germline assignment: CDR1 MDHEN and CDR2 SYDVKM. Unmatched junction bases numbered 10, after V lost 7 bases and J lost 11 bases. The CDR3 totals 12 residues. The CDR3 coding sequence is TGTGCCAGCATCTCCAGGGGGGTGGAGGCTTTCTTT. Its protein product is CASISRGVEAFF. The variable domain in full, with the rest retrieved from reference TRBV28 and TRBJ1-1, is DVKVTQSSRYLVKRTGEKVFLECVQDMDHENMFWYRQDPGLGLRLIYFSYDVKMKEKGDIPEGYSVSREKKERFSLILESASTNQTSMYLCASISRGVEAFFGQGTRLTVV.

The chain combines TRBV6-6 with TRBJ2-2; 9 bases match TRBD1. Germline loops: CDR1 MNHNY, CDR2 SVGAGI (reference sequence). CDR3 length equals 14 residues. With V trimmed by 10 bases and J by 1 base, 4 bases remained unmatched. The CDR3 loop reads CATRTGENTGELFF. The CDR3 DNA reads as TGTGCCACCCGGACAGGGGAGAACACCGGGGAGCTGTTTTTT.

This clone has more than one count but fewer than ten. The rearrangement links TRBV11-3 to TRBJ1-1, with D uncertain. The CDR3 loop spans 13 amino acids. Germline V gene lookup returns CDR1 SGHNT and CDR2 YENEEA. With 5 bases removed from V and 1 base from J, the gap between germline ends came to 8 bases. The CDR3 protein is CASSASGNTEAFF. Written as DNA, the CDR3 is TGTGCCAGCAGCGCCTCCGGGAACACTGAAGCTTTCTTT.